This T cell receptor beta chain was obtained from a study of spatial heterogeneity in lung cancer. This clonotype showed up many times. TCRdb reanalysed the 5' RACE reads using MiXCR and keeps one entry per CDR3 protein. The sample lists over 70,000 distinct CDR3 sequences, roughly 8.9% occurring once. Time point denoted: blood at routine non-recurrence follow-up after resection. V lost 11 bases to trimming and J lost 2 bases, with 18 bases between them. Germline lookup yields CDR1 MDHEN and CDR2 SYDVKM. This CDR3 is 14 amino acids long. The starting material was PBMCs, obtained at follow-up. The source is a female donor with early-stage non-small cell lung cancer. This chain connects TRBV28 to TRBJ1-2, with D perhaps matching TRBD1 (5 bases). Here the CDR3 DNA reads TGTGCCGGCGGGACTCCCTCCAAGAACTATGGCTACACCTTC. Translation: CAGGTPSKNYGYTF.